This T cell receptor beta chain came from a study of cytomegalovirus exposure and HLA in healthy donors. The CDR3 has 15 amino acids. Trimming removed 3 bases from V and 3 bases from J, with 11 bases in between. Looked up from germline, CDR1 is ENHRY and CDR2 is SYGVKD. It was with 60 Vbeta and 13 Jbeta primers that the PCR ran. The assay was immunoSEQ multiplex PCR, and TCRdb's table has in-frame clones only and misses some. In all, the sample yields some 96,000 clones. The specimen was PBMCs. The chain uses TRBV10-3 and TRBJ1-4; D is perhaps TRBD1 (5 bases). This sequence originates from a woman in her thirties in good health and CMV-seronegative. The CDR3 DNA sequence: TGTGCCATCAGTGATCAGGGCCCTTCTAATGAAAAACTGTTTTTT. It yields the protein CAISDQGPSNEKLFF.